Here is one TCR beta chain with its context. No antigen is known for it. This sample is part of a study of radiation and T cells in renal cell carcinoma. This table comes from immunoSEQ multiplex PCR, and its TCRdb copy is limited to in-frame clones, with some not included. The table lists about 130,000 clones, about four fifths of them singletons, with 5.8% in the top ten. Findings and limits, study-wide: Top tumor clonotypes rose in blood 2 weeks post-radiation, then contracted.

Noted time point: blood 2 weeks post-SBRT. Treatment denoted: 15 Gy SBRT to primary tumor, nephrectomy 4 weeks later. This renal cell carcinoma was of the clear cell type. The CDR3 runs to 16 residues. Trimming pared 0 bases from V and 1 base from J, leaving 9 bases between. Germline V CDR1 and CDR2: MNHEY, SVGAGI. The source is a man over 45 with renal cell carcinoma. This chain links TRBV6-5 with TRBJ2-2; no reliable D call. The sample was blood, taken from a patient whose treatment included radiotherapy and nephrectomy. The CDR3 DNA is TGTGCCAGCAGTTACTCGAACGCAGGGAACACCGGGGAGCTGTTTTTT. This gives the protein CASSYSNAGNTGELFF.